This note documents a single T cell receptor beta chain sequence. In its sample, this clonotype was seen many times. It lacks a known antigen. The input lacks base qualities; no much larger clone sits a single base away. Ophthalmopathy patients had moderately to severely active disease, with a Clinical Activity Score of 3 or more, a NOSPECS grade of 4 or more, and a disease duration of less than 3 months. The study excluded patients with uncontrolled infections, other autoimmune diseases, pregnancy or lactation. Diagnoses were established on the basis of clinical symptoms, serum thyroxine and TRAb, thyroid ultrasound, and orbital computed tomography. PBMCs were isolated from 10 ml of fresh peripheral blood by Ficoll-Paque density gradient centrifugation. Trizol reagent was used to extract total RNA, and RNA quality was then checked on an Agilent 2100 Bioanalyzer. The sample belongs to a study of T cells in Graves' hyperthyroidism and ophthalmopathy (dated by TCRdb to about 2019). About the full investigation: Peripheral blood was collected at initial diagnosis, before any treatment. TCR V-J signatures able to tell the groups apart were searched for in a discovery cohort of 100 or so patients, of whom 43 had Graves' ophthalmopathy and roughly 59 had stable Graves' hyperthyroidism. Whether ophthalmopathy could be predicted prospectively was tested in an independent validation cohort made up of 18 to 20 hyperthyroidism patients plus 17 patients who later progressed to ophthalmopathy. The 95 to 100 discovery patients were randomly divided into training and test sets at a 7:3 ratio. The study also compared thyroid tissue and blood T-cell repertoires from more than five Graves' hyperthyroidism patients. Once sampling was done, hyperthyroidism patients were given methimazole at a starting dose of 30 mg daily, whereas ophthalmopathy patients were given high-dose intravenous methylprednisolone. According to the paper, TCR Vbeta CDR3 sequencing was carried out on over 130 peripheral blood samples, which came from under 50 ophthalmopathy, fewer than 80 hyperthyroidism and about 17 progressor patients.

The germline V and J ends show losses of 6 bases and 2 bases respectively, and no gene match explains 5 bases of the junction. Reading from cysteine to phenylalanine, the CDR3 counts 14 amino acids. Left in the record is the CDR3 DNA by itself, 42 bases read in frame from the first base. The germline V gene specifies SGHTA as CDR1 and FQGNSA as CDR2. The TCR beta CDR3 regions were amplified from RNA transcripts. The first round of RT-PCR for the TCR CDR3 was performed with the HTBI primer set and the Qiagen OneStep RT-PCR kit. A second multiplex PCR round built the libraries, followed by size selection and purification. Sequencing of the libraries was done on an Illumina HiSeq2000 using paired-end 100 bp reads. As for the authors' bioinformatics: SOAPnuke was used to process the raw data, throwing out any read that contained adapters or uncalled bases, had a mean Phred below 15, or lacked an exact constant-primer or identifier match. High-quality paired reads were merged with COPE v1.2.5, and unique nucleotide sequences were defined as clonotypes. Clonotypes were aligned to IMGT TRBV, TRBD and TRBJ reference segments using MiTCR v1.1. The analysis was restricted to V-J combinations with a frequency above 0.0001, which together covered approximately 99% of the repertoires. A TCS score was defined as the ratio of F50 (clonal expansion) to E x V (chaos), with BLOSUM62-based TCRdist applied between CDR3 peptides within each V-J. Welch's t-statistics and random forest reduced some 510 V-J features to roughly 13, which were used in a naive Bayes classifier (R e1071). Thyroid-blood repertoire similarity was quantified with the Morisita-Horn index. TCRdb cleaned the public reads at Q25 with fastp, built clones with MiXCR and kept in-frame beta chains. Entries that share a CDR3 protein sequence are merged under the most common genes and DNA. TCRdb, not the authors, supplied the V and J calls. In all, the sample holds approximately 600,000 distinct CDR3 sequences, and roughly 14% of those were seen once. The ten largest make up around 4.5% of the sample.

Results the study describes overall, beyond this receptor: Blood samples also contained most of the expanded thyroid clonotypes (frequency above 0.001), which suggests that blood repertoires may reflect thyroid immune responses. Sample size was not statistically predetermined, and blinding of investigators to group allocation was not performed. In validation, the model predicted progression to ophthalmopathy a median of approximately 6.6 months before onset, with around 70% sensitivity and 72.22% specificity. In cross-validation, a model built on a 13 V-J signature told ophthalmopathy apart from stable hyperthyroidism with approximately 91% sensitivity and roughly 81% specificity, and in testing the same model reached 80%/75%.

This sequence was found in a woman in her thirties or forties with Graves' ophthalmopathy. Sequencing was carried out using blood. The V and J segments used are TRBV7-2 and TRBJ2-5, with TRBD1 identical over 8 junction bases. The CDR3 is CASSSRQGQETQYF. The bases are TGTGCCAGCAGTTCTCGACAGGGGCAAGAGACCCAGTACTTC.